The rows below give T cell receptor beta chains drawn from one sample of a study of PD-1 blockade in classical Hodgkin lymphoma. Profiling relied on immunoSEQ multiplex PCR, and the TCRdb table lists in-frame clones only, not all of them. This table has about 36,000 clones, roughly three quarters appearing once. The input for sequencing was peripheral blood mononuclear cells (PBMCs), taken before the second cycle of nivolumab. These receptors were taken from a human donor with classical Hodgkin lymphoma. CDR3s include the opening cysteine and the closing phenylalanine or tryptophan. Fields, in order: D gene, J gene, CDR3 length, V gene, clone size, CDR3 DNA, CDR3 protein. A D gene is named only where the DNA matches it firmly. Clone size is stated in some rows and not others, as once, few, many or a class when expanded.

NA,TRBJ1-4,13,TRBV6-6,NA,TGTGCCAGCACCTGGGAGAGTAATGAAAAACTGTTTTTT,CASTWESNEKLFF
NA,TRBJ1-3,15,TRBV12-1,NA,TGTGCCAGCAGAACAGGGTCAGGGTCTGGAAACACCATATATTTT,CASRTGSGSGNTIYF
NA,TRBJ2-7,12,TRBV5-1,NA,TGCGCCAGCAGCTTGGGGGGGTCCGAGCAGTACTTC,CASSLGGSEQYF
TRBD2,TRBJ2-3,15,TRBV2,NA,TGTGCCAGCAGTTTTCTAGCGGGAGCGACAGATACGCAGTATTTT,CASSFLAGATDTQYF
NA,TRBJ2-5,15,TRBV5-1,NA,TGCGCCAGCAGCTTGAGGAGGGCAGTCCAAGAGACCCAGTACTTC,CASSLRRAVQETQYF
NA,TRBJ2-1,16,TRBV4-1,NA,TGCGCCAGCAGCCCCCATGGACAGTCCTCCTACAATGAGCAGTTCTTC,CASSPHGQSSYNEQFF
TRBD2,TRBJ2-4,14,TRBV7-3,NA,TGTGCCAGCAGCTTAGGGACTAGCGGGGACATTCAGTACTTC,CASSLGTSGDIQYF
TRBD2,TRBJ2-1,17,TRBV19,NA,TGTGCCAGTAGTCCCGCCGGGGAGGGGATGCGGTACAATGAGCAGTTCTTC,CASSPAGEGMRYNEQFF
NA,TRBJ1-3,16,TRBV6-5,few,TGTGCCAGCAGTTACTCGGATGGGGGCACTGGAAACACCATATATTTT,CASSYSDGGTGNTIYF
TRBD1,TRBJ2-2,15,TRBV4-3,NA,TGCGCCAGCAGCCAAGTGGACAGGGGGCACGGGGAGCTGTTTTTT,CASSQVDRGHGELFF
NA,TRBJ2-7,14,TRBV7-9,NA,TGTGCCAGCAGCGCGAGCAGCCTCTCCTACGAGCAGTACTTC,CASSASSLSYEQYF
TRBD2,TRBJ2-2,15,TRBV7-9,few,TGTGCCAGCAGCCACCGGTCGGGGGGCACCGGGGAGCTGTTTTTT,CASSHRSGGTGELFF
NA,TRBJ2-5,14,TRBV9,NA,TGTGCCAGCAGCGTTAACTCCGGGGGAGAGACCCAGTACTTC,CASSVNSGGETQYF
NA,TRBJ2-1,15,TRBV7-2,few,TGTGCCAGCAGCTTAGATAGGTCCGGGTTCAATGAGCAGTTCTTC,CASSLDRSGFNEQFF
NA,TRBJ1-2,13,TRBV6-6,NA,TGTGCCAGCAGGACACAGGTTACTTATGGCTACACCTTC,CASRTQVTYGYTF
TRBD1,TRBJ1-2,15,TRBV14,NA,TGTGCCAGCAGCCACCGGGGACAGTCATTCGATGGCTACACCTTC,CASSHRGQSFDGYTF
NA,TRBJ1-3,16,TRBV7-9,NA,TGTGCCAGCAGCTACACGGGGGCTTCGGGAGGAAACACCATATATTTT,CASSYTGASGGNTIYF
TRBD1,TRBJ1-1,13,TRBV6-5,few,TGTGCCAGCAGTGTCGACAGGGGGATACGAGCTTTCTTT,CASSVDRGIRAFF
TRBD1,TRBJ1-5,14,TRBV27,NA,TGTGCCAGCAGTTGGGACAGTAGCAATCAGCCCCAGCATTTT,CASSWDSSNQPQHF
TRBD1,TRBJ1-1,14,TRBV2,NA,TGTGCCAGCAGTAAACAGGGGAGGAACACTGAAGCTTTCTTT,CASSKQGRNTEAFF
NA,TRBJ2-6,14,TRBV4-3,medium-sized,TGCGCCAGCAGCCAAGAATCCGGGGCCAACGTCCTGACTTTC,CASSQESGANVLTF
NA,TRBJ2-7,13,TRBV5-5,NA,TGTGCCAGCAGCTTACCGGGACCGGGGGAGCAGTACTTC,CASSLPGPGEQYF
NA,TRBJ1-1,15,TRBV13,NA,TGTGCCAGCAGCCTACGACAGAGACTGAACACTGAAGCTTTCTTT,CASSLRQRLNTEAFF
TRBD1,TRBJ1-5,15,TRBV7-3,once,TGTGCCAGCAGCCCGCGGACAGGGGTTATTCAGCCCCAGCATTTT,CASSPRTGVIQPQHF
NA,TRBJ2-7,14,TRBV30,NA,TGTGCCTGGAGTGTACGGGGTGGCACCCACGAGCAGTACTTC,CAWSVRGGTHEQYF
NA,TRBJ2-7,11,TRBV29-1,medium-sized,TGCAGCGGTATAGGTGGGGCGGAGCAGTACTTC,CSGIGGAEQYF
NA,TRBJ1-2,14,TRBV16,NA,TGTGCCAGCAGCCAATCCCCGCCGGGCAATGGCTACACCTTC,CASSQSPPGNGYTF
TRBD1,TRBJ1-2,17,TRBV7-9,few,TGTGCCAGCAGCTTACCCGGGACAGGTCCTTCTAACTATGGCTACACCTTC,CASSLPGTGPSNYGYTF
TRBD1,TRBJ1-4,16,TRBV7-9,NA,TGTGCCAGCAGCTCCAGGGGGACAACAACTAATGAAAAACTGTTTTTT,CASSSRGTTTNEKLFF
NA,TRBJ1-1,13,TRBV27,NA,TGTGCCAGCAGAGCCCCAGGGGCTACTGAAGCTTTCTTT,CASRAPGATEAFF
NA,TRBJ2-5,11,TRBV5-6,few,TGTGCCAGCAGTTCTCAAGAGACCCAGTACTTC,CASSSQETQYF
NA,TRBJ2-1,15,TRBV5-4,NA,TGTGCCAGCAGCTTACCAGGGCCCTCCTACAATGAGCAGTTCTTC,CASSLPGPSYNEQFF
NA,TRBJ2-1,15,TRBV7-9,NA,TGTGCCAGCAGCAATGGACAGCCACCTTACAATGAGCAGTTCTTC,CASSNGQPPYNEQFF
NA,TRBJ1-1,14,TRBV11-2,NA,TGTGCCAGCAGCTTATTAGACGGAAAGACAGAAGCTTTCTTT,CASSLLDGKTEAFF
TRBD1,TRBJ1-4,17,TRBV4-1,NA,TGCGCCAGCAGCCAAAATCGGAACAGGGGGCTAGGGGAAAAACTGTTTTTT,CASSQNRNRGLGEKLFF
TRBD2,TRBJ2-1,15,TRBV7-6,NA,TGTGCCAGCACCATACTAGCGGGGGGGCCTAATGAGCAGTTCTTC,CASTILAGGPNEQFF
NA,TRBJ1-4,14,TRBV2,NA,TGTGCCAGCACTGCGGGGGCTTTGGGTGAAAAACTGTTTTTT,CASTAGALGEKLFF
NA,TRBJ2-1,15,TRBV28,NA,TGTGCCAGCAGTTCGCGGGTTTTCCCGTACAATGAGCAGTTCTTC,CASSSRVFPYNEQFF
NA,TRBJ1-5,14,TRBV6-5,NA,TGTGCCAGCAGTTACTCGGGGTGGAATCAGCCCCAGCATTTT,CASSYSGWNQPQHF
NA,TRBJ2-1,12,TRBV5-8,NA,TGTGCCAGCAGCTGGTCCCCCAATGAGCAGTTCTTC,CASSWSPNEQFF
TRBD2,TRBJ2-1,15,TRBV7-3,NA,TGTGCCAGCAGCAAGGTGGGACTAGTGAGCGATGAGCAGTTCTTC,CASSKVGLVSDEQFF